This T cell receptor beta chain emerged from a study of cytomegalovirus exposure and HLA in healthy donors. This CDR3 is 15 amino acids long. With 2 bases clipped from V and 5 bases from J, the junction kept 6 bases outside the gene matches. CDR1 MGHDK and CDR2 SYGVNS come from the germline V gene. A multiplex PCR was run with 60 Vbeta primers and 13 Jbeta primers. The data were produced by immunoSEQ multiplex PCR, yet TCRdb's version contains in-frame clones alone and is incomplete. The sample has about 180,000 clones; roughly 78% are singletons. This chain joins TRBV25-1 and TRBJ2-3, with 8 bases identical to TRBD2. The clonotype originates from a woman aged 25-40 years in good health and CMV-seronegative. The sample taken for sequencing was PBMCs. The CDR3 protein is CASSEPGGARDTQYF. As DNA, the CDR3 is TGTGCCAGCAGTGAACCGGGGGGGGCAAGAGATACGCAGTATTTT.